What follows is one TCR beta chain and its context. These data come from a study of blood T cell repertoires in COVID-19. Profiled with immunoSEQ multiplex PCR; TCRdb holds only in-frame clones, not every one. Of more than 400,000 clones listed, about 90% are singletons. Recovered status in Cohort 3 required two negative PCRs, clearance, or symptom resolution. V gave up 5 bases and J gave up 0 bases, with 10 bases separating them. The V gene's germline CDR1 is MNHEY and CDR2 SVGEGT. This CDR3 is 14 amino acids long. The chain links TRBV6-2 or TRBV6-3 to TRBJ1-1, with TRBD1 as a possible D gene (6 bases). The sequenced sample was PBMCs or T cells enriched from blood (not recorded which). The clonotype originates from a young man who had recovered from COVID-19. This CDR3 reads CASSRGNMNTEAFF. The CDR3 DNA is TGTGCCAGCAGTAGGGGGAACATGAACACTGAAGCTTTCTTT.